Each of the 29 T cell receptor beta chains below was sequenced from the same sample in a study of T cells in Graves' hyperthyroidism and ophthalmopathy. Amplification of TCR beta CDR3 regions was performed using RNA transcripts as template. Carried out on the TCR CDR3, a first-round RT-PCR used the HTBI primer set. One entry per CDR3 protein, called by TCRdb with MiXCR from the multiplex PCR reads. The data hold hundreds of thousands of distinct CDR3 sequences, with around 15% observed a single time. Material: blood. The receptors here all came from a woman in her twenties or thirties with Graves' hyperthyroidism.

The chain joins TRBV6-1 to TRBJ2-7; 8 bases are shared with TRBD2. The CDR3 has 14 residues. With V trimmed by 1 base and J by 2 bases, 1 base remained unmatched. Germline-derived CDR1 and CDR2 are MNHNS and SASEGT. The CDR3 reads CASSEGAGAYEQYF. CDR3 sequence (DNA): TGTGCCAGCAGTGAAGGAGCGGGAGCCTACGAGCAGTACTTC.

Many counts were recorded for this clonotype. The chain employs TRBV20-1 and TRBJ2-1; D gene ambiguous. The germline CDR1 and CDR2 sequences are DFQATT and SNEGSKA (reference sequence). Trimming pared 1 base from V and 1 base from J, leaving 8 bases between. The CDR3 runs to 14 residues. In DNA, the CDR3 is TGCAGTGCTAGAGGACCCACATCCTACAATGAGCAGTTCTTC. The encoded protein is CSARGPTSYNEQFF.

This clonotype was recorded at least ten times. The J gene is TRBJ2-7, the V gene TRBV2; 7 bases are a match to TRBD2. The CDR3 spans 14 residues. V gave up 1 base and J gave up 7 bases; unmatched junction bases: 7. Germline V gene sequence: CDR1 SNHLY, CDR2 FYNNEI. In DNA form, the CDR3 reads TGTGCCAGCAGTGAAGAAGCGGGGCGAAGTGAGCAGTACTTC. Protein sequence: CASSEEAGRSEQYF.

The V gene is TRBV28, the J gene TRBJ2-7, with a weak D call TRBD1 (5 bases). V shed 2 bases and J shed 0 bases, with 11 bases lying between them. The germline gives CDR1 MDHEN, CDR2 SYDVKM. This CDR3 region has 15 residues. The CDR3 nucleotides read TGTGCCAGCAGTTTAGTTGACAGTAGCTCCTACGAGCAGTACTTC. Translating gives CASSLVDSSSYEQYF. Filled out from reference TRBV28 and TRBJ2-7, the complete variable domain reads DVKVTQSSRYLVKRTGEKVFLECVQDMDHENMFWYRQDPGLGLRLIYFSYDVKMKEKGDIPEGYSVSREKKERFSLILESASTNQTSMYLCASSLVDSSSYEQYFGPGTRLTVT.

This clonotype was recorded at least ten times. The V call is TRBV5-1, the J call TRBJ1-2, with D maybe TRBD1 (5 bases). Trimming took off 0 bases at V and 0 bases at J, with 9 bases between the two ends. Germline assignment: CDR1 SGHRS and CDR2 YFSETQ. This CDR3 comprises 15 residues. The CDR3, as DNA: TGCGCCAGCAGCTTGGCCTCAGGGCCTAACTATGGCTACACCTTC. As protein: CASSLASGPNYGYTF.

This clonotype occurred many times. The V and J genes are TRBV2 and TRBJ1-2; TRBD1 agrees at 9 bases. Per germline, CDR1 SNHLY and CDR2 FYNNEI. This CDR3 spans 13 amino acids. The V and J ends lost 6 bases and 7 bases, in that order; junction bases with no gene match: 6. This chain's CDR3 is CASSTSTGGGYTF. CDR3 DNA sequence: TGTGCCAGCAGCACTTCGACAGGGGGTGGCTACACCTTC.

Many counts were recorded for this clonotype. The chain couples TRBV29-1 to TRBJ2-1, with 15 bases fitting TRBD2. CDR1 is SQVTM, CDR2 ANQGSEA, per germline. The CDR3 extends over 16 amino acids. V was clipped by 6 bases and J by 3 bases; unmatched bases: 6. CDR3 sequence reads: CSVTGTSGRLYNEQFF. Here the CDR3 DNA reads TGCAGCGTCACCGGGACTAGCGGGAGGCTCTACAATGAGCAGTTCTTC.

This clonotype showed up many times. The CDR3 bases are TGTGCCAGCAGTTTAGGAGGGGGGGATGGTCAGCCCCAGCATTTT. Translation: CASSLGGGDGQPQHF. This sequence joins TRBV12-3 or TRBV12-4 and TRBJ1-5, with D perhaps matching TRBD1 (6 bases). The CDR3 has 15 amino acids. With 1 base removed from V and 6 bases from J, the gap between germline ends came to 13 bases.

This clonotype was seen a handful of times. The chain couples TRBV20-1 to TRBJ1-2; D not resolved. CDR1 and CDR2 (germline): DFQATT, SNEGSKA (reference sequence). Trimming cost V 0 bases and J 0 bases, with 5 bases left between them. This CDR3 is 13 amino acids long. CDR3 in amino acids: CSARDLANYGYTF. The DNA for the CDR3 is TGCAGTGCTAGAGATTTGGCTAACTATGGCTACACCTTC.

CDR3 amino acids: CASNPSGGRAEKLFF. The CDR3 region has the DNA TGTGCCAGCAACCCTAGTGGGGGTAGAGCTGAAAAACTGTTTTTT. The rearrangement uses TRBV6-2 or TRBV6-3 and TRBJ1-4; D possibly corresponds to TRBD1 (5 bases). This CDR3 is 15 amino acids long. V dropped 7 bases and J dropped 7 bases, with 19 bases sitting between them. From germline, CDR1 is MNHEY and CDR2 SVGEGT.

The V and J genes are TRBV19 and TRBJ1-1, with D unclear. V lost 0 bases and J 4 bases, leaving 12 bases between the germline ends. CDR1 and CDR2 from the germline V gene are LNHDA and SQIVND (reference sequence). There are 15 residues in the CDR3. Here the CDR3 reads CASSIESADPTEAFF. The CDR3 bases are TGTGCCAGTAGTATAGAGTCGGCAGATCCCACTGAAGCTTTCTTT.

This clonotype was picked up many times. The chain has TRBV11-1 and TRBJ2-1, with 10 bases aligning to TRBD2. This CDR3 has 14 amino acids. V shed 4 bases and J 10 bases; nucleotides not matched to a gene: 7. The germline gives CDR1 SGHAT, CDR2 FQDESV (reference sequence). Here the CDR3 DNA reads TGTGCCAGCAGCTCCCGTCGACTAGCGGGCGAGCAGTTCTTC. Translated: CASSSRRLAGEQFF.

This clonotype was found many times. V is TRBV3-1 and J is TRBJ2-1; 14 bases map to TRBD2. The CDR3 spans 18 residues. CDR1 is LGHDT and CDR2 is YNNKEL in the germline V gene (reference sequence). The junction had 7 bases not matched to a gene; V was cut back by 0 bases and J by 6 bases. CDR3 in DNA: TGTGCCAGCAGCCAAGATAGGGGACTAGCGGGAGTGGTCAATGAGCAGTTCTTC. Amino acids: CASSQDRGLAGVVNEQFF.

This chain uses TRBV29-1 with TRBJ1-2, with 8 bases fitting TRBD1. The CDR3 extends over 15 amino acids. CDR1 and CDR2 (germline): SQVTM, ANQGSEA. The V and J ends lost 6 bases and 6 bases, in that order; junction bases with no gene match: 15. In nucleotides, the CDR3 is TGCAGCGTCTGGGGAAGGACAGGGAAAGTACATGGCTACACCTTC. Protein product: CSVWGRTGKVHGYTF.

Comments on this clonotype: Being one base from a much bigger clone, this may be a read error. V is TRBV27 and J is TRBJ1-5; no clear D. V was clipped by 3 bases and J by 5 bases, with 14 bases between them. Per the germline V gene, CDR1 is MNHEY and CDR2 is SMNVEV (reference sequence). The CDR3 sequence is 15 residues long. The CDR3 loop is CASSFPPSGYQPQHF. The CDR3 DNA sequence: TGTGCCAGCAGTTTTCCACCAAGTGGCTATCAGCCCCAGCATTTT.

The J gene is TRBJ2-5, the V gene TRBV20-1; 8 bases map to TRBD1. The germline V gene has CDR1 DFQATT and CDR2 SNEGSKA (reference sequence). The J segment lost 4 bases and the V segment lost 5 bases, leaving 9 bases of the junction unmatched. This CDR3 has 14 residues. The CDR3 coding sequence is TGCAGTGCTTACCACCGGACAGGGAGAGAGACCCAGTACTTC. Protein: CSAYHRTGRETQYF.

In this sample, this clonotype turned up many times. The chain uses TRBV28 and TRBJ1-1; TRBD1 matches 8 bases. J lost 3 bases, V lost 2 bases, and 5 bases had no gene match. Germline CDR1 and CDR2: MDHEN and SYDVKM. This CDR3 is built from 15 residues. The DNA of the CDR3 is TGTGCCAGCAGTTTACGGGACAGGATCTACACTGAAGCTTTCTTT. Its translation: CASSLRDRIYTEAFF.

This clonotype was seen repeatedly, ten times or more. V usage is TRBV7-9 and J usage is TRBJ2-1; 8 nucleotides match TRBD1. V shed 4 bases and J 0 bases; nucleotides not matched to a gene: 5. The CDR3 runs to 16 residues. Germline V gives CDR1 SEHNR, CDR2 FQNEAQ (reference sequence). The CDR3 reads CASSSRGLLSYNEQFF. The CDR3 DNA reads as TGTGCCAGCAGCTCCAGGGGGCTTCTCTCCTACAATGAGCAGTTCTTC.

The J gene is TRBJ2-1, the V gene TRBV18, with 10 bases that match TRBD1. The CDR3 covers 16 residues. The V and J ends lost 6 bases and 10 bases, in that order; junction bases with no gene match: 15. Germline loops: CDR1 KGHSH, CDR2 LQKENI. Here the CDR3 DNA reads TGTGCCAGCTCTAAGACAGGGGGCGGCATGTCCGACGAGCAGTTCTTC. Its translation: CASSKTGGGMSDEQFF.

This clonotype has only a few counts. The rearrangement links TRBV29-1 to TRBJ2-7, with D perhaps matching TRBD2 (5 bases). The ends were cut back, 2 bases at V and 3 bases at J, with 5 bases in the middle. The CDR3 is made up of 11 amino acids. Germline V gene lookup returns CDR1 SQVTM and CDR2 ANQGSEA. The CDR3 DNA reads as TGCAGCGTTGAAAGCGGCTACGAGCAGTACTTC. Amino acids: CSVESGYEQYF.

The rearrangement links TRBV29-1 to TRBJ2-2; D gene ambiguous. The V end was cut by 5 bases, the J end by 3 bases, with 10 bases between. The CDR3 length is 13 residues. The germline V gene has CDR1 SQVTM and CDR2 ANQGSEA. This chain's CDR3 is CSVLLTDTGELFF. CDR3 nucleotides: TGCAGCGTTCTCCTAACGGACACCGGGGAGCTGTTTTTT.

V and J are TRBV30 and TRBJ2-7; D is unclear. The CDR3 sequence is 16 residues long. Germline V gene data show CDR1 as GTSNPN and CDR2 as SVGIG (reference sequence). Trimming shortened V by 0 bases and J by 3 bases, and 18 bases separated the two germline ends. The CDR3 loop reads CAWSVLGVVKVYEQYF. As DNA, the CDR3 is TGTGCCTGGAGTGTACTGGGTGTAGTGAAGGTCTACGAGCAGTACTTC.

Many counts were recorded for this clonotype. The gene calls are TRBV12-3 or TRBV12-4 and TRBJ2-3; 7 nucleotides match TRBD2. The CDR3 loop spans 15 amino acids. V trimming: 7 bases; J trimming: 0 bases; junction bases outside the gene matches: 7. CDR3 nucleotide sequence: TGTGCCAGCATCCTAAGCGGGGCCAGCACAGATACGCAGTATTTT. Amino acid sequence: CASILSGASTDTQYF.

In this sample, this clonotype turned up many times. DNA for the CDR3: TGCAGCGTTCGGAGAGATGGTTACCAAGAGACCCAGTACTTC. This sequence encodes CSVRRDGYQETQYF. The rearrangement joins TRBV29-1 to TRBJ2-5; D gene uncertain. Germline values: CDR1 SQVTM, CDR2 ANQGSEA. The germline V and J ends were trimmed by 5 bases and 0 bases, with 13 bases remaining between them. This CDR3 has 14 amino acids.

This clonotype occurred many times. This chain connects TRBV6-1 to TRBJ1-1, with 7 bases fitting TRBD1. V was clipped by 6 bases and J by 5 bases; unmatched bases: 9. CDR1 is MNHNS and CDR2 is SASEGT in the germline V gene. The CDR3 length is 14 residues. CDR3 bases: TGTGCCAGCAGCCGGAACAGGGGTGCTACTGAAGCTTTCTTT. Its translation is CASSRNRGATEAFF.

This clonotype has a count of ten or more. The CDR3 nucleotides read TGTGCCAGCAGCCGACTAGCGGGCTCCTACGAGCAGTACTTC. It specifies CASSRLAGSYEQYF. This chain uses TRBV7-2 with TRBJ2-7, with 10 bases matching TRBD2. Germline loops: CDR1 SGHTA, CDR2 FQGNSA. This CDR3 comprises 14 residues. The ends lost 5 bases at V and 0 bases at J; junction bases unmatched: 1.

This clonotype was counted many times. The CDR3 loop is CASRRLAEVTDTQYF. CDR3 sequence (DNA): TGTGCCAGCAGGCGGCTAGCGGAAGTGACAGATACGCAGTATTTT. The chain couples TRBV28 to TRBJ2-3, with 7 positions matching TRBD2. CDR3 length equals 15 residues. Germline CDR1 MDHEN, CDR2 SYDVKM. The V gene end was trimmed by 6 bases and the J gene end by 3 bases; junction bases not matched to a gene: 9.

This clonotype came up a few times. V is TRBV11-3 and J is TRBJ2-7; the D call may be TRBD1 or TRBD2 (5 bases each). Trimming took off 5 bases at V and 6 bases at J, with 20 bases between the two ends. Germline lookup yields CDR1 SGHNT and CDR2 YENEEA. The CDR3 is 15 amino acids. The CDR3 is CASSRDHSPTGEQYF. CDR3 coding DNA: TGTGCCAGCAGCCGGGACCACTCCCCTACGGGCGAGCAGTACTTC.

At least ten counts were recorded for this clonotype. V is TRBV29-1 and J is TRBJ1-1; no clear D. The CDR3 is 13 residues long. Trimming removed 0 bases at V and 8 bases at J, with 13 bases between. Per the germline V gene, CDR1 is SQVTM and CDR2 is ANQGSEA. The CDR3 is CSVEDVIGSEAFF. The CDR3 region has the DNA TGCAGCGTTGAAGATGTTATTGGTTCGGAAGCTTTCTTT.